This TCR beta chain was sequenced during a study of T cell repertoires in cytomegalovirus infection. Using its own MiXCR run on the reads, TCRdb lists one record per CDR3 protein. This table holds some 180,000 distinct CDR3 sequences, approximately 18% found once. V was pared by 2 bases and J by 4 bases, with 12 bases between. The CDR3 is 16 amino acids. Germline V gives CDR1 MNHEY, CDR2 SVGAGI. This clonotype was recorded a few times. Sequencing used CD8+ T cells from PBMCs. The chain employs TRBV6-5 and TRBJ2-6; a weak D match, TRBD2 (6 bases). The source of this sequence is a human donor in good health (CMV status not recorded). Some clones in this sample may be carry-over from other donors' samples. CDR3 DNA sequence: TGTGCCAGCAGTTACGGGGGGACGATAGGGGCCAACGTCCTGACTTTC. Protein: CASSYGGTIGANVLTF.